This TCR beta chain was sequenced for a study of T-cell reconstitution after alpha-beta-depleted transplantation in children. Regarding the study as a whole: Expanded clones from the graft, numbering several hundred, reportedly supplied alpha-beta T cells about two months after transplant. Where some patients showed high TCRbeta diversity at day 60, it came from recipient T cells and thymic progenitors that had survived. T cells produced anew were the main source of T-cell counts and diversity one year after transplant.

The library targeted TCRbeta and was prepared with unique molecular identifiers. In TCRdb, the PCR reads were re-called with MiXCR into one record per CDR3 protein. Here the sample spans 250,000 to 350,000 distinct CDR3 sequences, approximately 23% being singletons. V lost 0 bases and J lost 4; bases outside the gene matches: 6. The CDR3 runs to 15 residues. The germline V gene has CDR1 SQVTM and CDR2 ANQGSEA. With regard to this clonotype: The target antigen is unknown.

The chain recombines TRBV29-1 with TRBJ2-7, with TRBD2 matching over 10 bases. Sequenced here: PBMCs, mostly from graft donor cells, sampled 180 days after TCRalphabeta/CD19-depleted stem cell transplant. This TCR came from a male patient younger than 18 who had a stem cell transplant for acute lymphoblastic leukemia, so the T cells may come from the graft donor. The CDR3 sequence is CSVEDRASGRYEQYF. The DNA for the CDR3 is TGCAGCGTTGAAGATCGGGCTAGCGGGAGATACGAGCAGTACTTC.